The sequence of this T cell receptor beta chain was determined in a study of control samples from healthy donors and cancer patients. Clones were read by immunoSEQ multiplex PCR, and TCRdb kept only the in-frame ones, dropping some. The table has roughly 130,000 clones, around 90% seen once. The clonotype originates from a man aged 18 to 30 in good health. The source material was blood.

The CDR3 reads CASSLERGPHQPQHF. DNA of the CDR3: TGTGCCAGCAGCTTGGAAAGGGGCCCACATCAGCCCCAGCATTTT. V gene TRBV5-6 combines with J gene TRBJ1-5, with D perhaps matching TRBD1 (5 bases). Germline V gene sequence: CDR1 SGHDT, CDR2 YYEEEE. The length of the CDR3 is 15 residues. V was pared by 0 bases and J by 5 bases, with 12 bases between.